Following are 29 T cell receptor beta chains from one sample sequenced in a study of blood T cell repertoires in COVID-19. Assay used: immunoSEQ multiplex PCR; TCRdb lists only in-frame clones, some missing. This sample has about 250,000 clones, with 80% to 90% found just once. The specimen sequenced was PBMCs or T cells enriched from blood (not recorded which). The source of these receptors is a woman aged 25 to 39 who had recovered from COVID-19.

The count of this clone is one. In DNA, the CDR3 is TGTGCCAGCAGCCCCGGCTACGAGCAGTACTTC. Its protein is CASSPGYEQYF. The J gene is TRBJ2-7, the V gene TRBV28; D is ambiguous. In germline, CDR1 is MDHEN, CDR2 SYDVKM. The length of the CDR3 is 11 residues. V gave up 6 bases and J gave up 3 bases, with 6 bases separating them. Full variable domain (missing parts from reference TRBV28 and TRBJ2-7): DVKVTQSSRYLVKRTGEKVFLECVQDMDHENMFWYRQDPGLGLRLIYFSYDVKMKEKGDIPEGYSVSREKKERFSLILESASTNQTSMYLCASSPGYEQYFGPGTRLTVT.

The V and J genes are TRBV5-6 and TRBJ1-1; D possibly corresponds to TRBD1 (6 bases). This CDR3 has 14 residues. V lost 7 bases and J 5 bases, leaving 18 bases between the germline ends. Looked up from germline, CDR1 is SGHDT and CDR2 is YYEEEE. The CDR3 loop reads CASERGGRSTEAFF. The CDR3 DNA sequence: TGTGCCAGCGAGAGGGGGGGCAGGTCAACTGAAGCTTTCTTT. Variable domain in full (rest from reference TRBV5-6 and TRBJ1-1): DAGVTQSPTHLIKTRGQQVTLRCSPKSGHDTVSWYQQALGQGPQFIFQYYEEEERQRGNFPDRFSGHQFPNYSSELNVNALLLGDSALYLCASERGGRSTEAFFGQGTRLTVV.

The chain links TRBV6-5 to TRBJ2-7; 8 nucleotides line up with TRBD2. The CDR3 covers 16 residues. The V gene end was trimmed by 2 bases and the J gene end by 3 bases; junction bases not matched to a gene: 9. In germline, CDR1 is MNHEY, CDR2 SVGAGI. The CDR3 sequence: CASSYLVGGGGYEQYF. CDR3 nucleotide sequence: TGTGCCAGCAGTTACCTCGTCGGGGGGGGAGGCTACGAGCAGTACTTC.

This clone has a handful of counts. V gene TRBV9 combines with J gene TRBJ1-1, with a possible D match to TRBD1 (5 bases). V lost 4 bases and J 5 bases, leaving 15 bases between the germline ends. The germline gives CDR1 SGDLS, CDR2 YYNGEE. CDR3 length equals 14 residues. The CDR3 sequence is CASSLGGALTEAFF. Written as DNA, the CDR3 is TGTGCCAGCAGCCTCGGAGGGGCCCTAACTGAAGCTTTCTTT.

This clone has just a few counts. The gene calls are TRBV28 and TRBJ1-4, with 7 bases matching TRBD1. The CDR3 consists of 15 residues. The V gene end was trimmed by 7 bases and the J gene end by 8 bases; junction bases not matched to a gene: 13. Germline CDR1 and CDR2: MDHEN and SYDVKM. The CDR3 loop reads CASKQGQRKYEKLFF. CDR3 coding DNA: TGTGCCAGCAAACAGGGGCAGCGGAAATACGAAAAACTGTTTTTT.

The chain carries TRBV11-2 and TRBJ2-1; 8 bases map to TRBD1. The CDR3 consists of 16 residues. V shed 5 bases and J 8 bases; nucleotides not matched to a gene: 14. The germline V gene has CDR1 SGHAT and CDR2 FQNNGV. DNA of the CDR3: TGTGCCAGCAGCCTCCTCCGGGGCAGGGGGCCTCATGAGCAGTTCTTC. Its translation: CASSLLRGRGPHEQFF.

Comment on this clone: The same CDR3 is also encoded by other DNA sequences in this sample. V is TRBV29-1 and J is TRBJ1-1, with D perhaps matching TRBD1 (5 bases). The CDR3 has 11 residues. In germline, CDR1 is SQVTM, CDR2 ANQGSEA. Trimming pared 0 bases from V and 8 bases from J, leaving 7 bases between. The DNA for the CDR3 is TGCAGCGTTGAAGAGGGGGGAGAAGCTTTCTTT. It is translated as CSVEEGGEAFF. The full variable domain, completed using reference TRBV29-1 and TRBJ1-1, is SAVISQKPSRDICQRGTSLTIQCQVDSQVTMMFWYRQQPGQSLTLIATANQGSEATYESGFVIDKFPISRPNLTFSTLTVSNMSPEDSSIYLCSVEEGGEAFFGQGTRLTVV.

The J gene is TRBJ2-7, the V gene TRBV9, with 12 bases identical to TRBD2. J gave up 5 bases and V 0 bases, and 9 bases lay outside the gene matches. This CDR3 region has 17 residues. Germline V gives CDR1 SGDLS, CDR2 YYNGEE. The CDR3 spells CASSVDLRLAGANEQYF. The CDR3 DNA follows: TGTGCCAGCAGCGTAGACCTACGACTAGCGGGAGCCAACGAGCAGTACTTC.

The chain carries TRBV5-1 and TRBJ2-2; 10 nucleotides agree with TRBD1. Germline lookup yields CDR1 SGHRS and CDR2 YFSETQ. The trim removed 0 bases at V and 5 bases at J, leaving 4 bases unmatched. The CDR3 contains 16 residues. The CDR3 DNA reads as TGCGCCAGCAGCTTGGAGGGACAGGGGTGGACCGGGGAGCTGTTTTTT. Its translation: CASSLEGQGWTGELFF.

The CDR3 loop is CASSSQVGDEQFF. CDR3 nucleotides: TGCGCCAGCAGCTCCCAGGTAGGCGATGAGCAGTTCTTC. The J gene is TRBJ2-1, the V gene TRBV5-1; no reliable D call. Trimming removed 3 bases from V and 8 bases from J, with 12 bases in between. The CDR3 loop spans 13 amino acids. CDR1 and CDR2 (germline): SGHRS, YFSETQ.

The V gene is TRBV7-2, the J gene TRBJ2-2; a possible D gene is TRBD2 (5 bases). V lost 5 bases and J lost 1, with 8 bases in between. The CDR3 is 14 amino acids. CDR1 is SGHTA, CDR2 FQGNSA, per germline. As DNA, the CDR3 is TGTGCCAGCAGCCAGGCGGGGAACACCGGGGAGCTGTTTTTT. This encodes CASSQAGNTGELFF.

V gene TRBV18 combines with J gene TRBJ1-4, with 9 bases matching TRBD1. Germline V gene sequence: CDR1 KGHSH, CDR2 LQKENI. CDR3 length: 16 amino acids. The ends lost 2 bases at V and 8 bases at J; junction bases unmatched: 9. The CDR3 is CASSPIMRTGEEKLFF. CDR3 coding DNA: TGTGCCAGCTCACCAATTATGCGGACAGGGGAGGAAAAACTGTTTTTT.

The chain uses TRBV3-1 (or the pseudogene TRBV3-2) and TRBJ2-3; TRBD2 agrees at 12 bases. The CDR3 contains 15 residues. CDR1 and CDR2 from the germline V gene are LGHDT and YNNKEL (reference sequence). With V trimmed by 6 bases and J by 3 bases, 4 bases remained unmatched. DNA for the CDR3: TGTGCCAGCAGTTGGACTAGCGGGGATACAGATACGCAGTATTTT. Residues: CASSWTSGDTDTQYF.

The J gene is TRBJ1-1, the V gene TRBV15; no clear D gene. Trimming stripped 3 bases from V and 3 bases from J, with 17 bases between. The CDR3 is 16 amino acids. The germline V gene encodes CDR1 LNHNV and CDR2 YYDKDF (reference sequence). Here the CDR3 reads CATSSMGWEGDTEAFF. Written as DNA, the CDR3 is TGTGCCACCAGCAGCATGGGGTGGGAGGGTGACACTGAAGCTTTCTTT.

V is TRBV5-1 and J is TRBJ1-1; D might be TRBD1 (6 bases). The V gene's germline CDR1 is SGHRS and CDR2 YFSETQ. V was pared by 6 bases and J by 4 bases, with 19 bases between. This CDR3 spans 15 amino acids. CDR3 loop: CASTTGPQGSTEAFF. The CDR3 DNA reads TGCGCCAGCACCACAGGCCCCCAGGGGAGCACTGAAGCTTTCTTT.

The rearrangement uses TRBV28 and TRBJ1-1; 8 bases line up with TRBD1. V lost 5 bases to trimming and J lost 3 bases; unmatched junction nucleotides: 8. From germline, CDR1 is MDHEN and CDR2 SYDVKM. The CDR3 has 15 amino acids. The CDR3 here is CASSTTGGFDTEAFF. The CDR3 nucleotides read TGTGCCAGCAGTACCACAGGGGGATTTGACACTGAAGCTTTCTTT.

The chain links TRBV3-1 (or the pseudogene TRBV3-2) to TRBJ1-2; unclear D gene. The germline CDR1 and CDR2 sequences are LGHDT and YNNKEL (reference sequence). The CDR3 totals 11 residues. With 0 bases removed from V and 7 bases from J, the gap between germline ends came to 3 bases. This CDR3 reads CASSQDSGYTF. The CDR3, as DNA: TGTGCCAGCAGCCAAGATAGTGGCTACACCTTC.

The CDR3 DNA reads TGCGCCAGCAGGCCCGGTTTGTCGAACACCGGGGAGCTGTTTTTT. Encoded protein: CASRPGLSNTGELFF. J is TRBJ2-2 and V is TRBV10-1; D unresolved. The CDR3 runs 15 residues. Trimming cost V 6 bases and J 0 bases, with 11 bases left between them. CDR1 is WNHNN, CDR2 SYGVQD, per germline (reference sequence).

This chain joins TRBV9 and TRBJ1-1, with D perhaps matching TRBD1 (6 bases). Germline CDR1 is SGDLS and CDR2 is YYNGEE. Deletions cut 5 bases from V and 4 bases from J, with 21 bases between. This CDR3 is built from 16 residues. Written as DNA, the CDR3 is TGTGCCAGCAGTCCGGGACATAGTACCTTTTCCACTGAAGCTTTCTTT. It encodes CASSPGHSTFSTEAFF.

The CDR3 coding sequence is TGTGCCAGCACCGCATTGGGGACCAACAGGGGGTTAGACTATGGCTACACCTTC. Protein product: CASTALGTNRGLDYGYTF. J is TRBJ1-2 and V is TRBV28; 8 nucleotides line up with TRBD1. CDR1 and CDR2 (germline): MDHEN, SYDVKM. The CDR3 covers 18 residues. Trimming took 7 bases from V and 3 from J; bases not matched to a gene: 19.

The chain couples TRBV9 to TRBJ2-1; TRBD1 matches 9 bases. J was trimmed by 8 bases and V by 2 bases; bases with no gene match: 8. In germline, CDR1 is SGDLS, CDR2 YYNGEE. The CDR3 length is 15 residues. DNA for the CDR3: TGTGCCAGCAGCGTCACCGGGACAGGGTACGATGAGCAGTTCTTC. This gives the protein CASSVTGTGYDEQFF.

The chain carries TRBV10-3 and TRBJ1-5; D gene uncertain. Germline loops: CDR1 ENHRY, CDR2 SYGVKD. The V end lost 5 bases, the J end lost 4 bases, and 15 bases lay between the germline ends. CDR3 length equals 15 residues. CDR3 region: CAISTRKGENQPQHF. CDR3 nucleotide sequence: TGTGCCATCAGTACTCGGAAGGGAGAAAATCAGCCCCAGCATTTT.

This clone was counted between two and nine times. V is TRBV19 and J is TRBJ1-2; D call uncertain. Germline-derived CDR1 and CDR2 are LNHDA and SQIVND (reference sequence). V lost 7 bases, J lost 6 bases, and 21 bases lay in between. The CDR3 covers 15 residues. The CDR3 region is CASIEPRRGNDGYTF. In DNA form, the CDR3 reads TGTGCCAGTATTGAACCCCGGCGGGGTAATGATGGCTACACCTTC.

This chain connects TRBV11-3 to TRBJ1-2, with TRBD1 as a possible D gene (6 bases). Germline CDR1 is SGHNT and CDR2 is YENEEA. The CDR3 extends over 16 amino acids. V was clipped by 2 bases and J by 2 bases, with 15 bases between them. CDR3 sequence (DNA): TGTGCCAGCAGCTTACACCTTTCAGGGGTAAACTATGGCTACACCTTC. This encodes CASSLHLSGVNYGYTF.

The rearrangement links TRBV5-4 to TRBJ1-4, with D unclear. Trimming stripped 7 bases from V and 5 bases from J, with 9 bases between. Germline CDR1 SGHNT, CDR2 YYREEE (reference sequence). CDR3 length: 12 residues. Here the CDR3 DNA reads TGTGCCAGCGGACGGGGAAATGAAAAACTGTTTTTT. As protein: CASGRGNEKLFF.

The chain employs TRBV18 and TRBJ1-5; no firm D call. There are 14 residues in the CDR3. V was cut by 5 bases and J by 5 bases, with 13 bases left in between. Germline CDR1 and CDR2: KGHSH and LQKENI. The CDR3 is CASSETSFYQPQHF. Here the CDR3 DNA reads TGTGCCAGCTCAGAGACAAGTTTTTATCAGCCCCAGCATTTT.

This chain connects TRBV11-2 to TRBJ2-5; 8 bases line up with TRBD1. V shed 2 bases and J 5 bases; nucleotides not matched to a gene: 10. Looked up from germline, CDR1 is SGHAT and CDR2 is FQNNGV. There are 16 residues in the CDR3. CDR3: CASSLYSAGGWETQYF. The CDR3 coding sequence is TGTGCCAGCAGCTTATACTCGGCAGGGGGCTGGGAGACCCAGTACTTC.

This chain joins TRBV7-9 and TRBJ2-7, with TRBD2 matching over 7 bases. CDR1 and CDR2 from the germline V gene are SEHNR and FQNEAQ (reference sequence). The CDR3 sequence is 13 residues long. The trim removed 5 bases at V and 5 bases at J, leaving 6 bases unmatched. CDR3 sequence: CASSPGRPHEQYF. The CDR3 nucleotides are TGTGCCAGCAGCCCCGGGAGGCCCCACGAGCAGTACTTC.

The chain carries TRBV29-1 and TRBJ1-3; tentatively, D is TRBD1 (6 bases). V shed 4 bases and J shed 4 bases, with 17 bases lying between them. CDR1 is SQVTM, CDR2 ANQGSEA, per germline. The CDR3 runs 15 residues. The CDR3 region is CSVAQLTGPGNTIYF. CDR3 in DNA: TGCAGCGTTGCACAACTAACAGGGCCAGGAAACACCATATATTTT.